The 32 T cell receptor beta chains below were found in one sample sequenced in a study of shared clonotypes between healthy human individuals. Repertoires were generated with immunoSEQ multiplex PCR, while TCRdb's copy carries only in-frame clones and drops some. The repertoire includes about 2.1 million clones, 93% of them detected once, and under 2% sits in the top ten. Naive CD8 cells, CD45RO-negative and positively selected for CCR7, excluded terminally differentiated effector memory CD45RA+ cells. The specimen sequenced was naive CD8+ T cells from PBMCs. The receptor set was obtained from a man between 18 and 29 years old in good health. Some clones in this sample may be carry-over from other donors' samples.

The CDR3 sequence is CASSDLARVNTGELFF. CDR3 in DNA: TGTGCCAGCAGTGATCTAGCCAGAGTGAACACCGGGGAGCTGTTTTTT. The V and J genes are TRBV2 and TRBJ2-2; perhaps TRBD2 as D (5 bases). The CDR3 extends over 16 amino acids. Trimming shortened V by 3 bases and J by 1 base, and 12 bases separated the two germline ends. Germline-derived CDR1 and CDR2 are SNHLY and FYNNEI.

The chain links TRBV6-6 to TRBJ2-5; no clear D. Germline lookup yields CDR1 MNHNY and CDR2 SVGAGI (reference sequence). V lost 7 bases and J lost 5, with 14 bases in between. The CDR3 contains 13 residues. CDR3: CASNQDLQETQYF. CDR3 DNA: TGTGCCAGCAACCAGGACCTTCAGGAGACCCAGTACTTC.

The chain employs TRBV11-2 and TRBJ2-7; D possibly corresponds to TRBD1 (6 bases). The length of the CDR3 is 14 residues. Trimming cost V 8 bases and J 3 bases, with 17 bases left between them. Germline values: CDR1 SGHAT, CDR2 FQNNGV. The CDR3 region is CASGEWDKIYEQYF. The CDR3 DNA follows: TGTGCCAGCGGGGAATGGGACAAGATCTACGAGCAGTACTTC.

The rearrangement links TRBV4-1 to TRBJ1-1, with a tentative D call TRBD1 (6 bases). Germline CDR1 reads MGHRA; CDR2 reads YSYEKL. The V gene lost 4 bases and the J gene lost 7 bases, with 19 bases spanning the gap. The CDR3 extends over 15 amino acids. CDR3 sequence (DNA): TGCGCCAGCAGCCGCGGGGGAGGGGGTGAGGTTGAAGCTTTCTTT. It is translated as CASSRGGGGEVEAFF.

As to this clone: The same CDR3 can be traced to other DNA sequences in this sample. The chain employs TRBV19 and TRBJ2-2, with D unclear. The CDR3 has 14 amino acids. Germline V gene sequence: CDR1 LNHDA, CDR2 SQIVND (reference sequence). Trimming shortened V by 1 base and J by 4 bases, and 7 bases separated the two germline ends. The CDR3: CASSIGLSTGELFF. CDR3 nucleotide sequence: TGTGCCAGTAGTATAGGTTTGAGCACCGGGGAGCTGTTTTTT.

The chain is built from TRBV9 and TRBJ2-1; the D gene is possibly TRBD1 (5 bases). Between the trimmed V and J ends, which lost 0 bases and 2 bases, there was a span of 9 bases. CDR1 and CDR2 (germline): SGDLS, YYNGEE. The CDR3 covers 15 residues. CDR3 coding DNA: TGTGCCAGCAGCGTAGAGGGGATCGCCTACAATGAGCAGTTCTTC. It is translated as CASSVEGIAYNEQFF.

The CDR3 protein is CASSLYSGTYEQYF. DNA of the CDR3: TGCGCCAGCAGCTTGTACAGCGGCACCTACGAGCAGTACTTC. This chain connects TRBV5-1 to TRBJ2-7, with TRBD2 as a possible D gene (5 bases). Deletions cut 1 base from V and 2 bases from J, with 10 bases between. Germline V gene lookup returns CDR1 SGHRS and CDR2 YFSETQ. The CDR3 length is 14 residues.

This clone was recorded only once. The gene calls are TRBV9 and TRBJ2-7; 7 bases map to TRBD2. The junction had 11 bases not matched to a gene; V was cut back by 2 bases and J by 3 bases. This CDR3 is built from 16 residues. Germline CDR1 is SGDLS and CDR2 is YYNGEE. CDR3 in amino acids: CASSVGGVSSGYEQYF. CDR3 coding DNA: TGTGCCAGCAGCGTTGGGGGGGTGTCTAGCGGCTACGAGCAGTACTTC.

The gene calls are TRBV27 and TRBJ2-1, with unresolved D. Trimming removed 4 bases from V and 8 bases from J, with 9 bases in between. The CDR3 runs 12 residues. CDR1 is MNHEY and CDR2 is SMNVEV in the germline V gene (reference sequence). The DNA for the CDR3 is TGTGCCAGCAGTTCCCTTATCGATGAGCAGTTCTTC. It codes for CASSSLIDEQFF.

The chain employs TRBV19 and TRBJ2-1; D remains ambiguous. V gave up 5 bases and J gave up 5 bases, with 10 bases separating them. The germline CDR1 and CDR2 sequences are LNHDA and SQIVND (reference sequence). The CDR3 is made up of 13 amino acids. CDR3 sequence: CASSEYTHNEQFF. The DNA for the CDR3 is TGTGCCAGTAGTGAGTATACCCACAATGAGCAGTTCTTC.

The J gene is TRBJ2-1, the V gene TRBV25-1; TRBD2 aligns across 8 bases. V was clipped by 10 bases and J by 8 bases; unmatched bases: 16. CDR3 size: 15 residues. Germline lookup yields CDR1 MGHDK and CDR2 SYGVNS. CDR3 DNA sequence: TGTGCCAACCCCTTAACGGGAGGGCCAAGGGATGAGCAGTTCTTC. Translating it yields CANPLTGGPRDEQFF.

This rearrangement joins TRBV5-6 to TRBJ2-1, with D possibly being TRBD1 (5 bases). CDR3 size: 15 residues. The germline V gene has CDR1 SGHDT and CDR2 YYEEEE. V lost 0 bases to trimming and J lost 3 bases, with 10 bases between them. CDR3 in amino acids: CASSLGQTHYNEQFF. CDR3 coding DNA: TGTGCCAGCAGCTTGGGACAGACCCACTACAATGAGCAGTTCTTC. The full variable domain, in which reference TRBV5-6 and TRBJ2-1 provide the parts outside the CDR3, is DAGVTQSPTHLIKTRGQQVTLRCSPKSGHDTVSWYQQALGQGPQFIFQYYEEEERQRGNFPDRFSGHQFPNYSSELNVNALLLGDSALYLCASSLGQTHYNEQFFGPGTRLTVL.

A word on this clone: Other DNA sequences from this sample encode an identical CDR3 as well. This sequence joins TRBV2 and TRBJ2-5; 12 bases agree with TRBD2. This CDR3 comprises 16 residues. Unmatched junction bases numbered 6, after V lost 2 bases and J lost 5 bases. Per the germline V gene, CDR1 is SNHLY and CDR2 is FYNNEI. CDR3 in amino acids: CASSELRLAGEETQYF. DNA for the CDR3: TGTGCCAGCAGTGAACTCCGACTAGCGGGAGAGGAGACCCAGTACTTC. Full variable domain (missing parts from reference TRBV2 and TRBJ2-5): EPEVTQTPSHQVTQMGQEVILRCVPISNHLYFYWYRQILGQKVEFLVSFYNNEISEKSEIFDDQFSVERPDGSNFTLKIRSTKLEDSAMYFCASSELRLAGEETQYFGPGTRLLVL.

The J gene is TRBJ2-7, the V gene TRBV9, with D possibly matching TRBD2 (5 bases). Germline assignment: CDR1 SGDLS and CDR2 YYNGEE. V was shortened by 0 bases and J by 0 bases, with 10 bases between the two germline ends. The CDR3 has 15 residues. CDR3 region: CASSVAPAVSYEQYF. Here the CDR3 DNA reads TGTGCCAGCAGCGTAGCCCCAGCGGTCTCCTACGAGCAGTACTTC.

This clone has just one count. This CDR3 reads CSVEFWQVNTEAFF. The DNA for the CDR3 is TGCAGCGTTGAGTTCTGGCAGGTGAACACTGAAGCTTTCTTT. V is TRBV29-1 and J is TRBJ1-1, with D uncertain. Germline loops: CDR1 SQVTM, CDR2 ANQGSEA. Trimming shortened V by 3 bases and J by 0 bases, and 11 bases separated the two germline ends. The CDR3 length is 14 residues.

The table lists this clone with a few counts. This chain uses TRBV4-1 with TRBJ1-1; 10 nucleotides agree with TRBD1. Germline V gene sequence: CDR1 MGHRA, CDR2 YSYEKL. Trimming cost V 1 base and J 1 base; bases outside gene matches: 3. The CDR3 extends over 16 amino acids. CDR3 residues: CASSQVTGGGNTEAFF. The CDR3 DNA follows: TGCGCCAGCAGCCAAGTGACAGGGGGCGGGAACACTGAAGCTTTCTTT.

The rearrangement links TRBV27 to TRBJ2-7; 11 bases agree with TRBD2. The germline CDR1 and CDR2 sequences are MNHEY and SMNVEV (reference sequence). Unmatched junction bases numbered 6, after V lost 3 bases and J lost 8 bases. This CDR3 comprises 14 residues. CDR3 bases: TGTGCCAGCAGTTTGGGCCTAGCGGGAGGCCAGCAGTACTTC. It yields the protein CASSLGLAGGQQYF.

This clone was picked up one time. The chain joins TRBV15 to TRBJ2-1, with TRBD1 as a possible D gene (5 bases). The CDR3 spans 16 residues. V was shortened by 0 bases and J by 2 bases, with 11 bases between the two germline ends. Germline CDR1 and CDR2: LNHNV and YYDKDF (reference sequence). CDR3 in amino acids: CATSREQVFAYNEQFF. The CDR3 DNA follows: TGTGCCACCAGCAGAGAACAGGTATTTGCCTACAATGAGCAGTTCTTC.

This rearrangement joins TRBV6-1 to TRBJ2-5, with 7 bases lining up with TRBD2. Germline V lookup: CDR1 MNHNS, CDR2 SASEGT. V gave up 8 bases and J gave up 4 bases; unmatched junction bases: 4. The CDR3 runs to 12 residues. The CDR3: CASGRATETQYF. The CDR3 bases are TGTGCCAGCGGGAGGGCCACAGAGACCCAGTACTTC.

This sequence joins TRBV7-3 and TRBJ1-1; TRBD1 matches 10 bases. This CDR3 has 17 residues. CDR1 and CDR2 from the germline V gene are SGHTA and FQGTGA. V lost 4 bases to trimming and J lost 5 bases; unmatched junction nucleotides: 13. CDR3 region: CASSSRDRGGARTEAFF. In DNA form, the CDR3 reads TGTGCCAGCAGCTCTCGGGACAGGGGAGGTGCAAGGACTGAAGCTTTCTTT.

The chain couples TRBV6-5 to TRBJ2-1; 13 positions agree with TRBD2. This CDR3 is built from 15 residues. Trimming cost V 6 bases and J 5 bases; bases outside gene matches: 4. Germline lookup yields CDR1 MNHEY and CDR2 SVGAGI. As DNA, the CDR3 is TGTGCCAGCAGCGGACTAGCGGGAGTGGACAATGAGCAGTTCTTC. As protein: CASSGLAGVDNEQFF.

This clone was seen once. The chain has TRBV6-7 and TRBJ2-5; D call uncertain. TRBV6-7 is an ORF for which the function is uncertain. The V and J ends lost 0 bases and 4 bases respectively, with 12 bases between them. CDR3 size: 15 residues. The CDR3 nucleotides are TGTGCCAGCAGTTACTCGAAAGTGTGGGTAGAGACCCAGTACTTC. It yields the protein CASSYSKVWVETQYF.

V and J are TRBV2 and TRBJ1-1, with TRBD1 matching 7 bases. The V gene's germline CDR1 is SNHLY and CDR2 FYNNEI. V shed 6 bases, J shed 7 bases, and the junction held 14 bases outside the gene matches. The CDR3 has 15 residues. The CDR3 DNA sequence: TGTGCCAGCAGGTCGGTAAGGACAGGAGAGTATGAAGCTTTCTTT. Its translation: CASRSVRTGEYEAFF.

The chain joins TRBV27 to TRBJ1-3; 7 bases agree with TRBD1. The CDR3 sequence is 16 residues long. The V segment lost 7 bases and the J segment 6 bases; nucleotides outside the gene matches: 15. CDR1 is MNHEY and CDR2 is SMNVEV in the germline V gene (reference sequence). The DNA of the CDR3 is TGTGCCAGCAACCCAGGAGAAAGGGGGCACGAAAACACCATATATTTT. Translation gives CASNPGERGHENTIYF.

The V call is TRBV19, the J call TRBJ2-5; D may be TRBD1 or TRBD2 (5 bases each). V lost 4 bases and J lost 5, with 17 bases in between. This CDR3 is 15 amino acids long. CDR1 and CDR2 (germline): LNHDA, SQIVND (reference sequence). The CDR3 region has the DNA TGTGCCAGTAGTAGCCGCCATTGGGGCGGGGAGACCCAGTACTTC. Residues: CASSSRHWGGETQYF.

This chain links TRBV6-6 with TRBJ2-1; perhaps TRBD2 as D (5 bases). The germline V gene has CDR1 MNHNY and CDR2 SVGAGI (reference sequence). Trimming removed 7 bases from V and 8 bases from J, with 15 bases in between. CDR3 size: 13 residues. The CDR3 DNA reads TGTGCCAGCACCTTTTACGGGAACTATGAGCAGTTCTTC. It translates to CASTFYGNYEQFF.

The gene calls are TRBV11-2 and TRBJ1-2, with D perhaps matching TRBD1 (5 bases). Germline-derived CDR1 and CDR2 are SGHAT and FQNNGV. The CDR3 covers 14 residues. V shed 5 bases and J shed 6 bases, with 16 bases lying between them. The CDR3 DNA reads TGTGCCAGCAGCCCCCGGGACGGCCATAATGGCTACACCTTC. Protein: CASSPRDGHNGYTF.

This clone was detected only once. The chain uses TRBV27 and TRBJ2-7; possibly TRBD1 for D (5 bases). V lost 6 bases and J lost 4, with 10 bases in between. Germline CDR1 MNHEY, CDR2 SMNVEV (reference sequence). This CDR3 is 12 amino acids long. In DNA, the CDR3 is TGTGCCAGCAGAAAGGGGTTATACGAGCAGTACTTC. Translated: CASRKGLYEQYF.

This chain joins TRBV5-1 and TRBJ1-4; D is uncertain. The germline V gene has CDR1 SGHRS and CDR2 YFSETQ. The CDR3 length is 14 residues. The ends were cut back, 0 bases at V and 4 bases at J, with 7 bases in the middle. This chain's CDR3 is CASSLVGVNEKLFF. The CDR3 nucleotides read TGCGCCAGCAGCTTGGTGGGCGTTAATGAAAAACTGTTTTTT.

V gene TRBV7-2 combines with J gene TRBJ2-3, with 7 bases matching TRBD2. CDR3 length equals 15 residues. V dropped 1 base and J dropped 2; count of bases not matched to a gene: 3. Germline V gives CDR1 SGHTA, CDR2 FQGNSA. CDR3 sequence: CASSLGGSTTDTQYF. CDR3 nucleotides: TGTGCCAGCAGCTTAGGCGGGAGTACCACAGATACGCAGTATTTT.

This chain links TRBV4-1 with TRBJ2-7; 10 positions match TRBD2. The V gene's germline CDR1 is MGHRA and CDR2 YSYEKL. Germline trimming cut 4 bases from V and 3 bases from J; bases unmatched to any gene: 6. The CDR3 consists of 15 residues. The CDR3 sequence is CASSPTPSGSYEQYF. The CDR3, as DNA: TGCGCCAGCAGCCCGACTCCTAGCGGGAGCTACGAGCAGTACTTC.

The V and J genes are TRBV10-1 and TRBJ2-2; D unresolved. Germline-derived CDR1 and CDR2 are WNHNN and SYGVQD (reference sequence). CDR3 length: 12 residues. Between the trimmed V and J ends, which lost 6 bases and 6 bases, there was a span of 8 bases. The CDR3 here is CASSFGAGELFF. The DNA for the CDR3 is TGCGCCAGCAGCTTCGGTGCCGGGGAGCTGTTTTTT.